The next 22 T cell receptor beta chains were all read from a single sample in a study of T cells in tuberculosis. The method was immunoSEQ multiplex PCR; TCRdb's version includes in-frame clones alone and lacks a portion of them. The sample holds around 23,000 clones; about 85% are singletons and the top ten take under 15%. Indicated time point: new active TB diagnosis, blood taken before or within 7 days of starting treatment. The material was PBMCs, obtained at tuberculosis diagnosis. The source is an adult with tuberculosis.

Only one count was recorded for this clone. The chain recombines TRBV5-1 with TRBJ2-1; 8 nucleotides match TRBD1. The junction had 13 bases not matched to a gene; V was cut back by 7 bases and J by 10 bases. CDR1 SGHRS and CDR2 YFSETQ come from the germline V gene. The CDR3 is made up of 14 amino acids. The CDR3 loop is CASYGTGGRWEQFF. Written as DNA, the CDR3 is TGCGCCAGCTACGGGACAGGTGGGAGGTGGGAGCAGTTCTTC.

The chain carries TRBV11-1 and TRBJ2-7; 14 bases agree with TRBD2. Germline V gives CDR1 SGHAT, CDR2 FQDESV (reference sequence). V shed 3 bases, J shed 9 bases, and the junction held 7 bases outside the gene matches. CDR3 length equals 15 residues. DNA of the CDR3: TGTGCCAGCAGCTTTGGACTAGCGGGAGGATCCGGGCAGTACTTC. Translated: CASSFGLAGGSGQYF. The whole variable domain, filled in from reference TRBV11-1 and TRBJ2-7, reads EAEVAQSPRYKITEKSQAVAFWCDPISGHATLYWYRQILGQGPELLVQFQDESVVDDSQLPKDRFSAERLKGVDSTLKIQPAELGDSAMYLCASSFGLAGGSGQYFGPGTRLTVT.

The chain employs TRBV19 and TRBJ2-7; D is possibly TRBD2 (5 bases). V was shortened by 0 bases and J by 3 bases, with 9 bases between the two germline ends. Germline values: CDR1 LNHDA, CDR2 SQIVND (reference sequence). There are 14 residues in the CDR3. The CDR3 here is CASSIDRTHYEQYF. CDR3 DNA sequence: TGTGCCAGTAGTATAGATAGGACTCACTACGAGCAGTACTTC.

V and J are TRBV30 and TRBJ2-7; 12 nucleotides match TRBD2. V shed 5 bases, J shed 2 bases, and the junction held 7 bases outside the gene matches. The germline CDR1 and CDR2 sequences are GTSNPN and SVGIG (reference sequence). This CDR3 is 15 amino acids long. CDR3 DNA sequence: TGTGCCTGGGGGACTAGCGGGTATTACCCCTACGAGCAGTACTTC. This gives the protein CAWGTSGYYPYEQYF.

The chain carries TRBV9 and TRBJ1-1, with 8 bases lining up with TRBD1. With 3 bases clipped from V and 10 bases from J, the junction kept 8 bases outside the gene matches. The germline V gene encodes CDR1 SGDLS and CDR2 YYNGEE. The CDR3 runs 13 residues. The CDR3 nucleotides are TGTGCCAGCAGCGGAGAGACAGGGGCACGAGCTTTCTTT. Translated, it gives CASSGETGARAFF.

The V gene is TRBV19, the J gene TRBJ2-1; 9 bases match TRBD1. Germline V CDR1 and CDR2: LNHDA, SQIVND (reference sequence). With V trimmed by 6 bases and J by 8 bases, 8 bases remained unmatched. The CDR3 consists of 14 residues. The CDR3 sequence: CASSRDRVLDEQFF. CDR3 nucleotide sequence: TGTGCCAGTAGCCGGGACAGGGTGTTGGATGAGCAGTTCTTC.

The chain has TRBV9 and TRBJ2-2; 8 nucleotides line up with TRBD1. Germline V gene data show CDR1 as SGDLS and CDR2 as YYNGEE. Germline trimming cut 7 bases from V and 3 bases from J; bases unmatched to any gene: 8. This CDR3 has 15 residues. CDR3 bases: TGTGCCAGCGGAACAGACAGGGGTGACACCGGGGAGCTGTTTTTT. Translation: CASGTDRGDTGELFF. Combining the CDR3 with reference TRBV9 and TRBJ2-2 gives the whole variable domain DSGVTQTPKHLITATGQRVTLRCSPRSGDLSVYWYQQSLDQGLQFLIQYYNGEERAKGNILERFSAQQFPDLHSELNLSSLELGDSALYFCASGTDRGDTGELFFGEGSRLTVL.

The chain carries TRBV11-2 and TRBJ1-4, with D unresolved. V was cut by 1 base and J by 9 bases, with 9 bases left in between. Germline CDR1 reads SGHAT; CDR2 reads FQNNGV. CDR3 length: 13 residues. The CDR3 DNA reads TGTGCCAGCAGCTTAGGCGGTTCCCAAAAACTGTTTTTT. It is translated as CASSLGGSQKLFF. The variable domain in full, with the rest retrieved from reference TRBV11-2 and TRBJ1-4, is EAGVAQSPRYKIIEKRQSVAFWCNPISGHATLYWYQQILGQGPKLLIQFQNNGVVDDSQLPKDRFSAERLKGVDSTLKIQPAKLEDSAVYLCASSLGGSQKLFFGSGTQLSVL.

The chain is built from TRBV29-1 and TRBJ1-6, with 9 bases lining up with TRBD1. In germline, CDR1 is SQVTM, CDR2 ANQGSEA. J was trimmed by 5 bases and V by 6 bases; bases with no gene match: 2. The CDR3 runs 13 residues. The CDR3 DNA sequence: TGCAGCGTGGGACAGGGAGATAATTCACCCCTCCACTTT. It yields the protein CSVGQGDNSPLHF.

This clone was seen only a few times. V is TRBV29-1 and J is TRBJ2-7; 7 nucleotides line up with TRBD1. Germline V gene lookup returns CDR1 SQVTM and CDR2 ANQGSEA. V gave up 6 bases and J gave up 2 bases; unmatched junction bases: 10. The CDR3 is 14 residues long. The CDR3 sequence: CSVTPSDRAYEQYF. The CDR3 region has the DNA TGCAGCGTGACCCCTTCAGACAGGGCCTACGAGCAGTACTTC.

This clone was seen only a few times. The V call is TRBV7-9, the J call TRBJ2-7; a weak D match, TRBD2 (5 bases). The CDR3 is made up of 13 amino acids. Germline V gives CDR1 SEHNR, CDR2 FQNEAQ (reference sequence). V was cut by 5 bases and J by 0 bases, with 8 bases left in between. Here the CDR3 DNA reads TGTGCCAGCAGCCGGAGGAGCTCCTACGAGCAGTACTTC. Translated, it gives CASSRRSSYEQYF.

The gene calls are TRBV7-3 and TRBJ2-2, with TRBD2 identical over 11 bases. V lost 4 bases, J lost 4 bases, and 2 bases stayed unmatched. Germline CDR1 reads SGHTA; CDR2 reads FQGTGA. The CDR3 sequence is 15 residues long. Written as DNA, the CDR3 is TGTGCCAGCAGCTCGGGACTAGCGGTCACCGGGGAGCTGTTTTTT. Amino acid sequence: CASSSGLAVTGELFF.

V and J are TRBV6-6 and TRBJ2-7; 9 positions match TRBD1. The length of the CDR3 is 13 residues. The trim removed 10 bases at V and 2 bases at J, leaving 6 bases unmatched. Germline-derived CDR1 and CDR2 are MNHNY and SVGAGI (reference sequence). The CDR3 region has the DNA TGTGCCATCGGGGACAGGGCGGCCTACGAGCAGTACTTC. This sequence encodes CAIGDRAAYEQYF.

The rearrangement joins TRBV5-4 to TRBJ2-6; no clear D. V lost 0 bases and J 0 bases, leaving 10 bases between the germline ends. The germline V gene has CDR1 SGHNT and CDR2 YYREEE (reference sequence). The CDR3 is 17 residues long. The CDR3 nucleotides read TGTGCCAGCAGCTTGGGACTGGAGAGCTCTGGGGCCAACGTCCTGACTTTC. As protein: CASSLGLESSGANVLTF. The full variable domain, rest sourced from reference TRBV5-4 and TRBJ2-6, is ETGVTQSPTHLIKTRGQQVTLRCSSQSGHNTVSWYQQALGQGPQFIFQYYREEENGRGNFPPRFSGLQFPNYSSELNVNALELDDSALYLCASSLGLESSGANVLTFGAGSRLTVL.

The gene calls are TRBV19 and TRBJ2-7; 8 bases map to TRBD1. The CDR3 loop spans 14 amino acids. Germline V gives CDR1 LNHDA, CDR2 SQIVND (reference sequence). The trim removed 4 bases at V and 1 base at J, leaving 3 bases unmatched. Written as DNA, the CDR3 is TGTGCCAGTAGTAAGCAGGGGGCGTCCTACGAGCAGTACTTC. This translates into CASSKQGASYEQYF. The whole variable domain, filled in from reference TRBV19 and TRBJ2-7, reads DGGITQSPKYLFRKEGQNVTLSCEQNLNHDAMYWYRQDPGQGLRLIYYSQIVNDFQKGDIAEGYSVSREKKESFPLTVTSAQKNPTAFYLCASSKQGASYEQYFGPGTRLTVT.

The rearrangement uses TRBV4-1 and TRBJ1-3; tentative D call: TRBD1 (5 bases). This CDR3 has 20 residues. CDR1 and CDR2 (germline): MGHRA, YSYEKL. Trimming cost V 0 bases and J 4 bases, with 25 bases left between them. CDR3 sequence: CASSQDSHPRGRGTGNTIYF. In DNA form, the CDR3 reads TGCGCCAGCAGCCAAGATAGCCACCCCCGTGGGCGGGGGACGGGAAACACCATATATTTT.

This clone was found a few times. This chain links TRBV7-2 with TRBJ1-6, with 8 bases matching TRBD1. CDR1 SGHTA and CDR2 FQGNSA come from the germline V gene. The CDR3 loop spans 14 amino acids. V was pared by 1 base and J by 8 bases, with 1 base of the junction left unmatched. Here the CDR3 DNA reads TGTGCCAGCAGCTTAGGACAGGGGTATTCACCCCTCCACTTT. Its protein is CASSLGQGYSPLHF.

This chain connects TRBV6-6 to TRBJ2-7; 10 bases fit TRBD1. Germline V gene sequence: CDR1 MNHNY, CDR2 SVGAGI (reference sequence). This CDR3 has 16 residues. V gave up 7 bases and J gave up 4 bases; unmatched junction bases: 13. The CDR3 spells CASIPSGTGVLYEQYF. The CDR3 bases are TGTGCCAGCATTCCCTCCGGGACAGGGGTTTTGTACGAGCAGTACTTC.

The chain recombines TRBV4-1 with TRBJ1-1; the D is unclear. CDR1 is MGHRA, CDR2 YSYEKL, per germline. V dropped 4 bases and J dropped 1 base, with 10 bases sitting between them. This CDR3 comprises 14 residues. The CDR3 DNA reads as TGCGCCAGCAGCCCTCTCGGAGCGAACACTGAAGCTTTCTTT. Its translation: CASSPLGANTEAFF.

CDR3 sequence (DNA): TGTGCCTGGAGTGTACAAGGGGTTCATCAGCCCCAGCATTTT. Its translation: CAWSVQGVHQPQHF. The V call is TRBV30, the J call TRBJ1-5, with a tentative D call TRBD1 (5 bases). There are 14 residues in the CDR3. The V end lost 0 bases, the J end lost 5 bases, and 11 bases lay between the germline ends. Germline CDR1 and CDR2: GTSNPN and SVGIG (reference sequence). Filled out from reference TRBV30 and TRBJ1-5, the complete variable domain reads SQTIHQWPATLVQPVGSPLSLECTVEGTSNPNLYWYRQAAGRGLQLLFYSVGIGQISSEVPQNLSASRPQDRQFILSSKKLLLSDSGFYLCAWSVQGVHQPQHFGDGTRLSIL.

This chain uses TRBV7-9 with TRBJ2-5; weak D call: TRBD2 (5 bases). V lost 5 bases and J 5 bases, leaving 12 bases between the germline ends. From germline, CDR1 is SEHNR and CDR2 FQNEAQ (reference sequence). The CDR3 covers 13 residues. The CDR3: CASSPPGEETQYF. DNA for the CDR3: TGTGCCAGCAGCCCCCCCGGGGAGGAGACCCAGTACTTC.

This rearrangement joins TRBV28 to TRBJ1-3, with unresolved D. The length of the CDR3 is 14 residues. Germline CDR1 and CDR2: MDHEN and SYDVKM. V lost 6 bases and J lost 0, with 9 bases in between. CDR3 in amino acids: CASRMAGSGNTIYF. As DNA, the CDR3 is TGTGCCAGCAGGATGGCAGGCTCTGGAAACACCATATATTTT.